This T cell receptor beta chain was found in a study of identical twins. A single record per CDR3 protein comes from TCRdb applying MiXCR to the 5' RACE reads. Among 690,000 or so distinct CDR3 sequences, approximately 6% were seen once, and the ten largest hold approximately 2%. This clonotype has only a few counts. Germline CDR1 is SEHNR and CDR2 is FQNEAQ (reference sequence). The CDR3 covers 12 residues. Trimming shortened V by 6 bases and J by 7 bases, and 10 bases separated the two germline ends. This sequence joins TRBV7-9 and TRBJ2-1; D unclear. The specimen was naive T cells sorted from blood. The sequence came from a man aged 18 to 29 in good health. DNA of the CDR3: TGTGCCAGCAGGAATAGCCGAAATGAGCAGTTCTTC. It yields the protein CASRNSRNEQFF.